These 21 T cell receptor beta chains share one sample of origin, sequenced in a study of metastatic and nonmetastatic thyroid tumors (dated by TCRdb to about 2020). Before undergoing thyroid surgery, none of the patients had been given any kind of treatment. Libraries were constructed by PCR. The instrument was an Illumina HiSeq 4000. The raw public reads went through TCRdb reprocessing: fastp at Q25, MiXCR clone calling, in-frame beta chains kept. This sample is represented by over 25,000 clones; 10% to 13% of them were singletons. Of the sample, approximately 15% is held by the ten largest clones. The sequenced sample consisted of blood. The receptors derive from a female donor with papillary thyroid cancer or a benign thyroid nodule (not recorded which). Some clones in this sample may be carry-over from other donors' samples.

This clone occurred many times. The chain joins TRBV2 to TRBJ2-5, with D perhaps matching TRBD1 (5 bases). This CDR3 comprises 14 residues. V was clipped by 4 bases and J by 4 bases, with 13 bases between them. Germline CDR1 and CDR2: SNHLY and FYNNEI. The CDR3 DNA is TGTGCCAGCAGTGGATCGAGAACAGGAGAGACCCAGTACTTC. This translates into CASSGSRTGETQYF.

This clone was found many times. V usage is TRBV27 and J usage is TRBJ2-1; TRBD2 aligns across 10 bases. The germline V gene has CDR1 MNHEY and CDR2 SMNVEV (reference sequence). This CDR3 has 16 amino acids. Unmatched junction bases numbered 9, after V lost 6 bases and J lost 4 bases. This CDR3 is CASSLTGTSVYNEQFF. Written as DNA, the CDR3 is TGTGCCAGCAGCCTAACCGGGACTAGCGTATACAATGAGCAGTTCTTC.

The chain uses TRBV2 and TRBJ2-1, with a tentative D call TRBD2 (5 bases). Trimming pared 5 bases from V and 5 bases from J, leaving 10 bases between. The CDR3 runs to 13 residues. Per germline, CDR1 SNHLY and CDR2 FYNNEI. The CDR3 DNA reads TGTGCCAGCAGTAGCGGAGCCCACAATGAGCAGTTCTTC. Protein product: CASSSGAHNEQFF.

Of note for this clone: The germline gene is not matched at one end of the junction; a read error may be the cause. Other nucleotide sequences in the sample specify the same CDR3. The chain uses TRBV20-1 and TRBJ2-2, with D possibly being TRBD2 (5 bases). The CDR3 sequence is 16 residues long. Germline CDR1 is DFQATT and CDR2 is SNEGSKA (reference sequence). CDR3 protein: CSTRLGGSSNTGELFF. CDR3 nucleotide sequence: TGCAGTACTAGGCTCGGCGGAAGTTCTAACACCGGGGAGCTGTTTTTT.

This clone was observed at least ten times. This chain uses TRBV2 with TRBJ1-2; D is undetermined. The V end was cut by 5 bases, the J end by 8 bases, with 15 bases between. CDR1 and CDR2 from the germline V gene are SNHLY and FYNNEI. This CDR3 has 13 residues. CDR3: CASSPLPHQGYTF. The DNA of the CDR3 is TGTGCCAGCAGTCCCTTGCCGCATCAGGGCTACACCTTC.

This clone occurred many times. CDR3 sequence (DNA): TGTGCCAGCAGCGTAGAGTCGGCATGGGGGTTGGAGACCCAGTACTTC. The encoded protein is CASSVESAWGLETQYF. The chain combines TRBV9 with TRBJ2-5; possibly TRBD1 or TRBD2 for D (5 bases each). Germline assignment: CDR1 SGDLS and CDR2 YYNGEE. Trimming left V 0 bases short and J 5 bases short, with 17 bases between. CDR3 length equals 16 residues.

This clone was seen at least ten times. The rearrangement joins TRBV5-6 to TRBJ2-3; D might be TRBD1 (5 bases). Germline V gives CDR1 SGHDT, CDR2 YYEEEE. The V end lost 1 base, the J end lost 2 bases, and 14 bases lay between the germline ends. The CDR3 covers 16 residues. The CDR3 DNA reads TGTGCCAGCAGCTTGTCCCCAGGGCTTGCCACAGATACGCAGTATTTT. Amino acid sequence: CASSLSPGLATDTQYF.

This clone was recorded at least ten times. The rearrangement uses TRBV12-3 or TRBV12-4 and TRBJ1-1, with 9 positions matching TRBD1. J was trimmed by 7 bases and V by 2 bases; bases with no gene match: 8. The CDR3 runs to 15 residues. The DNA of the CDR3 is TGTGCCAGCAGTTTAATAGGGACAGGGAGGTTTGAAGCTTTCTTT. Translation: CASSLIGTGRFEAFF.

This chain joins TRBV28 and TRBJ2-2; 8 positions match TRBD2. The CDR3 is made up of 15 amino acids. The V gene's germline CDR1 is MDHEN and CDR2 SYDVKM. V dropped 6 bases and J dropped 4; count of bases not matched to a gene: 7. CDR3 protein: CASRESGSFTGELFF. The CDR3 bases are TGTGCCAGCAGGGAGAGCGGGAGTTTCACCGGGGAGCTGTTTTTT. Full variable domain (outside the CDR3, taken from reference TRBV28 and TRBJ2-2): DVKVTQSSRYLVKRTGEKVFLECVQDMDHENMFWYRQDPGLGLRLIYFSYDVKMKEKGDIPEGYSVSREKKERFSLILESASTNQTSMYLCASRESGSFTGELFFGEGSRLTVL.

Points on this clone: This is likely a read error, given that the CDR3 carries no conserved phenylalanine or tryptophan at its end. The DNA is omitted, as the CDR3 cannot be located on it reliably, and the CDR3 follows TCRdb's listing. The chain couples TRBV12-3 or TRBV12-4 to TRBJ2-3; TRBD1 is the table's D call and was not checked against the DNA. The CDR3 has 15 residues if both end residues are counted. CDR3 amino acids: CASSLGTGHTDTLYY.

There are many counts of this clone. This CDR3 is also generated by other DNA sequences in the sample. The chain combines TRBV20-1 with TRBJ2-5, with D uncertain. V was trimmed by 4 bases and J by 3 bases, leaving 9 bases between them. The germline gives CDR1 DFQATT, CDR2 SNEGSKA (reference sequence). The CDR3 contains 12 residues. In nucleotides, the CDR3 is TGCAGTGCTACCGCCAGCGAAGAGACCCAGTACTTC. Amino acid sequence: CSATASEETQYF.

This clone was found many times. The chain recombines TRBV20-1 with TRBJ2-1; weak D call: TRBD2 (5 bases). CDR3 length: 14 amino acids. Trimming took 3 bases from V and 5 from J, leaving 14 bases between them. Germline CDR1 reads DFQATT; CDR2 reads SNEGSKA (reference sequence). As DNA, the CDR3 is TGCAGTGCTAGGGGCCCGAAGAGGGACAATGAGCAGTTCTTC. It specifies CSARGPKRDNEQFF.

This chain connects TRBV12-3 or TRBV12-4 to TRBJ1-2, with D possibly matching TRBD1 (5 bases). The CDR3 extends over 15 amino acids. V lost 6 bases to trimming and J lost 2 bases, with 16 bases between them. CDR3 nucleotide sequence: TGTGCCAGCAGCTCCCAATTGGGGGGAAACTATGGCTACACCTTC. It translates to CASSSQLGGNYGYTF.

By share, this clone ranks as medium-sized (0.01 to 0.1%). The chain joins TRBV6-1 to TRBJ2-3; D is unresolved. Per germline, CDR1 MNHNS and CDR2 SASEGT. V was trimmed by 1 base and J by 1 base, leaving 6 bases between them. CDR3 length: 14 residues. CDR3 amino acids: CASSEGWGTDTQYF. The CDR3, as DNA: TGTGCCAGCAGTGAAGGGTGGGGCACAGATACGCAGTATTTT.

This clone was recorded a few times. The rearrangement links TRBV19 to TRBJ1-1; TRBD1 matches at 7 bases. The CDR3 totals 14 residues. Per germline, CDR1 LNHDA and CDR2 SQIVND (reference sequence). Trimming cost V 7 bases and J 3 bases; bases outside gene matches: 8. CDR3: CASILGGSYTEAFF. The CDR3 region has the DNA TGTGCCAGTATCTTAGGGGGCAGCTACACTGAAGCTTTCTTT.

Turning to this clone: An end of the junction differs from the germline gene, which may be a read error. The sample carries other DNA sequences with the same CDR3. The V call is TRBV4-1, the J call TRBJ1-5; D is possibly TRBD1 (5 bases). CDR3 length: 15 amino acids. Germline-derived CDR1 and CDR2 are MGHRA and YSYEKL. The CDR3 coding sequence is TGCGCCAGCAGCCAAGGTTCAGGGAGCAACCAGCCCCAGCATTTT. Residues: CASSQGSGSNQPQHF.

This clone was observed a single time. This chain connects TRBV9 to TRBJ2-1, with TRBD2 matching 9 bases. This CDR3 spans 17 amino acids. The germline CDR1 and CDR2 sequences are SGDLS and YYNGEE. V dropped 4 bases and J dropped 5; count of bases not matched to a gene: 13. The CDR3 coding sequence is TGTGCCAGCAGCACCGAAGGATGCGGGGGGGCCGACAATGAGCAGTTCTTC. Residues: CASSTEGCGGADNEQFF. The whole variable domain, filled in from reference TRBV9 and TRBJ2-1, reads DSGVTQTPKHLITATGQRVTLRCSPRSGDLSVYWYQQSLDQGLQFLIQYYNGEERAKGNILERFSAQQFPDLHSELNLSSLELGDSALYFCASSTEGCGGADNEQFFGPGTRLTVL.

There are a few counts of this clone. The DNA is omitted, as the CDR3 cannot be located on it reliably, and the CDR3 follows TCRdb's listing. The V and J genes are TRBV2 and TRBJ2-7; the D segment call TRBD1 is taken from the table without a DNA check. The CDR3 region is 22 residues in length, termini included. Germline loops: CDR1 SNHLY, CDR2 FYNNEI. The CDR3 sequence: CASSGGDILGELRAVLQREQYF.

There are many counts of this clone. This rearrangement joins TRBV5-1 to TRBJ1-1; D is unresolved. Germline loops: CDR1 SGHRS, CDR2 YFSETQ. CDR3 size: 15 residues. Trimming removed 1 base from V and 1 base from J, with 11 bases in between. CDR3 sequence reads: CASSLYNSWNTEAFF. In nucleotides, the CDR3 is TGCGCCAGCAGCTTGTACAACAGTTGGAACACTGAAGCTTTCTTT.

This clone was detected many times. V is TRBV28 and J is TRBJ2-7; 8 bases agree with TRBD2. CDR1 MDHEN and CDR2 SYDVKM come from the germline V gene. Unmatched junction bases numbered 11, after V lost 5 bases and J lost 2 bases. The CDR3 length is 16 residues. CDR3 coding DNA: TGTGCCAGCAGTCACGACGGACTAGCAGGAGCCTACGAGCAGTACTTC. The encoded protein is CASSHDGLAGAYEQYF.

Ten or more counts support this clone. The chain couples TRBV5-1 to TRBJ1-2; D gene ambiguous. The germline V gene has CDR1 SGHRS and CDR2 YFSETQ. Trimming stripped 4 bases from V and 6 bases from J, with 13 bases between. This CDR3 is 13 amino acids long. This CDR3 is CASSQVVTDGYTF. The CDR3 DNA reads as TGCGCCAGCAGCCAGGTCGTTACGGATGGCTACACCTTC.